This T cell receptor (beta chain) was recovered during a study of response to subunit inactivated influenza vaccine. Notes on the study in general: The authors suggested that every seasonal influenza vaccination recruits few new T cells.

Using its own MiXCR run on the RT-PCR reads, TCRdb lists one record per CDR3 protein. The sample includes almost 250,000 distinct CDR3 sequences, more than 9% of them seen just once. The table lists this clonotype with many counts. Its target is not known. From germline, CDR1 is MDHEN and CDR2 SYDVKM. Trimming pared 5 bases from V and 5 bases from J, leaving 18 bases between. The length of the CDR3 is 15 residues. The sample was non-naive T cells sorted from PBMCs, taken 14 to 15 days before vaccination. This TCR came from a man aged 45 to 65 who received an inactivated influenza vaccine. The rearrangement links TRBV28 to TRBJ2-5; unclear D gene. The CDR3: CASSLRRGVGETQYF. In DNA, the CDR3 is TGTGCCAGCAGTCTTCGTCGTGGGGTGGGGGAGACCCAGTACTTC.